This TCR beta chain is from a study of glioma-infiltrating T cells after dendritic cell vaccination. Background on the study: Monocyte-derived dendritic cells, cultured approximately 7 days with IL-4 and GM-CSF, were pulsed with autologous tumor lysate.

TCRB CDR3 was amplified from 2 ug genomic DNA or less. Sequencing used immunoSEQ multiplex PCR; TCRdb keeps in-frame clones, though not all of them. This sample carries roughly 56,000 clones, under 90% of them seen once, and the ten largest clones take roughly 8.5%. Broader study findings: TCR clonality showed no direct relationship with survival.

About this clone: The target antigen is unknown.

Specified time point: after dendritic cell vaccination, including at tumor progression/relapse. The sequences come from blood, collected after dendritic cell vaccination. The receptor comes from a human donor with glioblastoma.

The CDR3 coding sequence is TGTGCCAGCAGTCCGGGACTGTTCTCGAACTCCTATAATTCACCCCTCCACTTT. Residues: CASSPGLFSNSYNSPLHF. The rearrangement joins TRBV25-1 to TRBJ1-6; weak D call: TRBD1 (5 bases). Germline V gene sequence: CDR1 MGHDK, CDR2 SYGVNS. This CDR3 has 18 residues. Trimming pared 5 bases from V and 0 bases from J, leaving 17 bases between. The full variable domain, with the rest looked up from reference TRBV25-1 and TRBJ1-6, is EADIYQTPRYLVIGTGKKITLECSQTMGHDKMYWYQQDPGMELHLIHYSYGVNSTEKGDLSSESTVSRIRTEHFPLTLESARPSHTSQYLCASSPGLFSNSYNSPLHFGNGTRLTVT.